The clone carrying this T cell receptor beta chain occurred many times. The antigen is not known. As for time point: newly diagnosed GD, antithyroid drugs for less than 3 months. After RNA was extracted from PBMCs, the TCR library was made from it. Trimming removed 0 bases at V and 5 bases at J, with 8 bases between. Germline CDR1 reads SGDLS; CDR2 reads YYNGEE. The CDR3 loop spans 13 amino acids. This sample is drawn from a study of regulatory T cells in long-lasting Graves disease. Looking at the study overall: Freshly diagnosed Graves' patients had used antithyroid drugs for under 3 months.

Combining iRepertoire HTBI primers with Arm-PCR of CDR3 regions, the authors built TCR beta libraries. Each CDR3 protein gets one entry after TCRdb re-called the multiplex PCR reads with MiXCR. The sample lists about 360,000 distinct CDR3 sequences, 15% to 20% occurring once. Overall study results and limits: Persistent Graves' patients possessed reduced TCR diversity relative to recently diagnosed ones. Since the sample size was small, accuracy may have been reduced.

These data were also filed under a second study, of T cells in Graves' hyperthyroidism and ophthalmopathy.

This rearrangement joins TRBV9 to TRBJ1-1; D ambiguous. The TCR originated in a woman aged 18 to 35 with Graves disease. This specimen was peripheral blood mononuclear cells (PBMCs), taken at new diagnosis, from a patient treated with antithyroid drugs. The CDR3 sequence: CASSVAGRTEAFF. The CDR3 nucleotides read TGTGCCAGCAGCGTAGCTGGGAGAACTGAAGCTTTCTTT.